The source of this T cell receptor beta chain is a study of shared clonotypes between healthy human individuals. Whole-study results and caveats: Since donors were few, the genetic and exposure-history diversity represented was limited. An effect of sequencing depth on clonotype sharing among donors was expected. The four-donor shared clonotypes exceeded non-shared clonotypes in generation probability, with non-shared ones scoring lower. Although depth was large, rarefaction showed that sequencing of the sorted subsets was incomplete.

Naive CD8 cells were CD45RO-negative, positively selected for CCR7, excluding terminally differentiated effector memory CD45RA+ cells. Some clones are missing from TCRdb's copy, which holds only in-frame ones; the method was immunoSEQ multiplex PCR. This table has 550,000 to 650,000 clones, approximately 96% appearing once. This clone was observed a few times. Its specificity is not known. The CDR3 is 12 residues long. Deletions cut 4 bases from V and 5 bases from J, with 9 bases between. CDR1 is SGDLS, CDR2 YYNGEE, per germline. V and J are TRBV9 and TRBJ1-1; D is uncertain. Material for sequencing was naive CD8+ T cells sorted from blood. This receptor was obtained from a woman in her thirties in good health. CDR3 DNA sequence: TGTGCCAGCAGCCCCCCAGGTACTGAAGCTTTCTTT. Protein product: CASSPPGTEAFF.